This T cell receptor (beta chain) comes out of a study of T cells in tumors after PD-1 blockade. For the study at large: Treatment was either pembrolizumab 200 mg every 3 weeks or cemiplimab 350 mg every 2 weeks.

Clones were sequenced by immunoSEQ multiplex PCR, and TCRdb holds only the in-frame ones, with some missing. The sample consists of tens of thousands of clones, 75% to 80% of them appearing once. The germline V gene has CDR1 MDHEN and CDR2 SYDVKM. Trimming shortened V by 8 bases and J by 4 bases, and 24 bases separated the two germline ends. This CDR3 has 17 amino acids. This chain links TRBV28 with TRBJ1-5; maybe TRBD1 (5 bases). The sample here was PBMCs, taken before anti-PD-1 treatment. The TCR originated in a human donor with basal cell carcinoma. CDR3 sequence: CASPPGRGTDLNQPQHF. CDR3 bases: TGTGCCAGCCCCCCCGGACGTGGGACGGACCTTAATCAGCCCCAGCATTTT.